A single sample gave rise to the 3 T cell receptor beta chains below, sequenced in a study of early T cells in non-severe SARS-CoV-2 infection. TCRdb reanalysed the 5' RACE reads using MiXCR and keeps one entry per CDR3 protein. The sample records around 94,000 distinct CDR3 sequences, around 13% being singletons. The sequenced sample consisted of whole blood. The receptors derive from an adult who was a healthcare worker with PCR-confirmed SARS-CoV-2 infection or an uninfected control (not recorded which).

This clonotype was counted a few times. V and J are TRBV9 and TRBJ2-2; possible D gene TRBD1, 5 bases. Germline V gene sequence: CDR1 SGDLS, CDR2 YYNGEE. Trimming pared 0 bases from V and 7 bases from J, leaving 16 bases between. This CDR3 spans 16 amino acids. CDR3 amino acids: CASSVGSPTAGGELFF. Written as DNA, the CDR3 is TGTGCCAGCAGCGTAGGTTCCCCGACAGCTGGCGGGGAGCTGTTTTTT.

In its sample, this clonotype was seen many times. This chain joins TRBV7-2 and TRBJ2-7, with 14 bases aligning to TRBD2. Looked up from germline, CDR1 is SGHTA and CDR2 is FQGNSA. J lost 0 bases, V lost 5 bases, and 12 bases had no gene match. CDR3 size: 19 residues. CDR3 residues: CASSRPGTSGSQSSYEQYF. The CDR3 DNA reads TGTGCCAGCAGCCGTCCCGGGACTAGCGGGAGTCAGAGCTCCTACGAGCAGTACTTC.

This clonotype was counted between two and nine times. The chain employs TRBV3-1 and TRBJ2-2; no reliable D call. The CDR3 runs to 13 residues. Trimming pared 4 bases from V and 3 bases from J, leaving 6 bases between. Germline loops: CDR1 LGHDT, CDR2 YNNKEL (reference sequence). DNA of the CDR3: TGTGCCAGCAGCCGACTGGACACCGGGGAGCTGTTTTTT. Its translation is CASSRLDTGELFF.